These 26 T cell receptor beta chains came from one sample sequenced in a study of T cells in Graves' hyperthyroidism and ophthalmopathy. RNA transcripts were the template for amplifying TCR beta CDR3 regions. First-round RT-PCR with HTBI primers amplified the TCR CDR3 region. From the multiplex PCR reads, TCRdb called clonotypes with MiXCR, one entry per CDR3 protein. The repertoire consists of 250,000 to 350,000 distinct CDR3 sequences, with approximately 17% occurring once and the leading ten covering around 55%. Sequenced sample: blood. All receptors come from an older woman with Graves' ophthalmopathy.

To note about this clonotype: A much larger clone differs from this one at a single base, so this may be a read error. This chain uses TRBV5-1 with TRBJ1-2; D is possibly TRBD1 (5 bases). Germline V gives CDR1 SGHRS, CDR2 YFSETQ. The CDR3 contains 16 residues. The CDR3 bases are TGTGCCGGCAGCTCCCTAGGGACTTCGAGGGACTATGGCTACACCTTC. Protein product: CAGSSLGTSRDYGYTF.

This clonotype was observed at least ten times. The chain couples TRBV5-1 to TRBJ1-6; no firm D call. Looked up from germline, CDR1 is SGHRS and CDR2 is YFSETQ. V dropped 0 bases and J dropped 10 bases, with 14 bases sitting between them. The CDR3 sequence is 15 residues long. The CDR3 coding sequence is TGCGCCAGCAGCTTGGGAGGTGTGCAATTCTCACCCCTCCACTTT. Protein product: CASSLGGVQFSPLHF. Using reference TRBV5-1 and TRBJ1-6 for the parts outside the CDR3, the full variable domain is KAGVTQTPRYLIKTRGQQVTLSCSPISGHRSVSWYQQTPGQGLQFLFEYFSETQRNKGNFPGRFSGRQFSNSRSEMNVSTLELGDSALYLCASSLGGVQFSPLHFGNGTRLTVT.

V is TRBV28 and J is TRBJ1-2; tentatively, D is TRBD1 (6 bases). The CDR3 extends over 17 amino acids. V was trimmed by 2 bases and J by 4 bases, leaving 20 bases between them. Germline-derived CDR1 and CDR2 are MDHEN and SYDVKM. The CDR3 DNA is TGTGCCAGCAGTTTAAAATCCCCGCAGGGGCTCGGCTATGGCTACACCTTC. Amino acids: CASSLKSPQGLGYGYTF.

This clonotype was detected ten times or more. The V call is TRBV6-2 or TRBV6-3, the J call TRBJ2-7; 10 nucleotides match TRBD1. The germline CDR1 and CDR2 sequences are MNHEY and SVGEGT. The V and J ends lost 5 bases and 2 bases, in that order; junction bases with no gene match: 9. This CDR3 region has 16 residues. DNA for the CDR3: TGTGCCAGCAGTCGACTCCGGGACAGGGGCACCTACGAGCAGTACTTC. Its translation is CASSRLRDRGTYEQYF.

The rearrangement joins TRBV20-1 to TRBJ2-3, with 11 positions matching TRBD2. With V trimmed by 6 bases and J by 6 bases, 8 bases remained unmatched. Germline-derived CDR1 and CDR2 are DFQATT and SNEGSKA (reference sequence). The CDR3 covers 14 residues. In DNA form, the CDR3 reads TGCAGTGCAGATAGCGGGAGGGCCTTCGATACGCAGTATTTT. Amino acid sequence: CSADSGRAFDTQYF.

This clonotype was seen a handful of times. This chain joins TRBV6-2 or TRBV6-3 and TRBJ2-5; D may be TRBD1 (6 bases). The CDR3 is 15 residues long. Germline V gene data show CDR1 as MNHEY and CDR2 as SVGEGT. With 8 bases removed from V and 1 base from J, the gap between germline ends came to 17 bases. The CDR3 loop reads CASGDFRGPQETQYF. The DNA of the CDR3 is TGTGCCAGCGGAGATTTCAGGGGACCCCAAGAGACCCAGTACTTC.

This clonotype was found many times. V usage is TRBV10-3 and J usage is TRBJ2-1, with a possible D match to TRBD2 (5 bases). CDR1 and CDR2 (germline): ENHRY, SYGVKD. The CDR3 runs to 18 residues. Trimming shortened V by 4 bases and J by 3 bases, and 22 bases separated the two germline ends. The CDR3 loop is CAISGPSRARRGYNEQFF. CDR3 DNA: TGTGCCATCAGTGGCCCGTCGCGGGCCCGACGGGGCTACAATGAGCAGTTCTTC.

The chain uses TRBV6-1 and TRBJ2-5; 8 bases are shared with TRBD1. With 5 bases clipped from V and 7 bases from J, the junction kept 15 bases outside the gene matches. Germline CDR1 is MNHNS and CDR2 is SASEGT. The CDR3 runs to 16 residues. The CDR3 DNA follows: TGTGCCAGCAGTTTCAGGACAGGGACCGGGGCTGGGACCCAGTACTTC. Protein product: CASSFRTGTGAGTQYF.

This clonotype was seen ten or more times. This rearrangement joins TRBV2 to TRBJ1-2, with 9 nucleotides matching TRBD1. Per germline, CDR1 SNHLY and CDR2 FYNNEI. This CDR3 contains 14 residues. V was clipped by 1 base and J by 7 bases; unmatched bases: 4. In DNA form, the CDR3 reads TGTGCCAGCAGTGAAGAGGGACAGGGAGTTGGCTACACCTTC. Residues: CASSEEGQGVGYTF. Supplemented by reference TRBV2 and TRBJ1-2, the full variable domain reads EPEVTQTPSHQVTQMGQEVILRCVPISNHLYFYWYRQILGQKVEFLVSFYNNEISEKSEIFDDQFSVERPDGSNFTLKIRSTKLEDSAMYFCASSEEGQGVGYTFGSGTRLTVV.

This clonotype was found many times. The chain uses TRBV28 and TRBJ1-4; possibly TRBD1 for D (6 bases). The CDR3 runs 15 residues. Trimming stripped 6 bases from V and 3 bases from J, with 14 bases between. Germline CDR1 and CDR2: MDHEN and SYDVKM. The CDR3 DNA reads as TGTGCCAGCAGAAAATTGGACAGACCTAATGAAAAACTGTTTTTT. Protein product: CASRKLDRPNEKLFF. The full variable domain, its missing parts supplied by reference TRBV28 and TRBJ1-4, is DVKVTQSSRYLVKRTGEKVFLECVQDMDHENMFWYRQDPGLGLRLIYFSYDVKMKEKGDIPEGYSVSREKKERFSLILESASTNQTSMYLCASRKLDRPNEKLFFGSGTQLSVL.

This clonotype came up a few times. The chain joins TRBV6-2 or TRBV6-3 to TRBJ2-5; D gene uncertain. Germline V gives CDR1 MNHEY, CDR2 SVGEGT. With 2 bases removed from V and 4 bases from J, the gap between germline ends came to 11 bases. The CDR3 spans 14 residues. This chain's CDR3 is CASSYRAPIETQYF. The CDR3 coding sequence is TGTGCCAGCAGTTACCGGGCACCCATAGAGACCCAGTACTTC.

This clonotype was observed at least ten times. The CDR3 DNA follows: TGTGCCAGCAGCTTATCCTCCACTAACTATGGCTACACCTTC. Its protein product is CASSLSSTNYGYTF. This chain uses TRBV7-2 with TRBJ1-2; D not certain. CDR3 length: 14 residues. V was pared by 2 bases and J by 0 bases, with 7 bases between. Per the germline V gene, CDR1 is SGHTA and CDR2 is FQGNSA.

Ten or more counts support this clonotype. The V call is TRBV27, the J call TRBJ2-7; TRBD1 or TRBD2 may be the D gene (5 bases each). Germline V lookup: CDR1 MNHEY, CDR2 SMNVEV (reference sequence). Trimming removed 3 bases at V and 2 bases at J, with 11 bases between. This CDR3 contains 14 residues. CDR3 amino acids: CASSFQGRTYEQYF. CDR3 DNA: TGTGCCAGCAGTTTCCAGGGACGCACCTACGAGCAGTACTTC.

The sample holds many counts of this clonotype. The chain is built from TRBV2 and TRBJ1-6; TRBD1 aligns across 7 bases. CDR3 size: 14 residues. Germline values: CDR1 SNHLY, CDR2 FYNNEI. V was pared by 6 bases and J by 7 bases, with 6 bases of the junction left unmatched. This chain's CDR3 is CASRPGQRNSPLHF. DNA for the CDR3: TGTGCCAGCAGGCCGGGACAGAGAAATTCACCCCTCCACTTT. Full variable domain (outside the CDR3, taken from reference TRBV2 and TRBJ1-6): EPEVTQTPSHQVTQMGQEVILRCVPISNHLYFYWYRQILGQKVEFLVSFYNNEISEKSEIFDDQFSVERPDGSNFTLKIRSTKLEDSAMYFCASRPGQRNSPLHFGNGTRLTVT.

This clonotype was detected many times. This chain connects TRBV6-1 to TRBJ2-2; D gene uncertain. Trimming removed 7 bases at V and 1 base at J, with 4 bases between. The CDR3 covers 12 residues. The germline CDR1 and CDR2 sequences are MNHNS and SASEGT. The CDR3 sequence is CASTLNTGELFF. CDR3 in DNA: TGTGCCAGCACCTTGAACACCGGGGAGCTGTTTTTT.

Ten or more counts support this clonotype. J is TRBJ2-7 and V is TRBV27, with D tentatively TRBD1 (8 bases). The CDR3 loop spans 19 amino acids. Looked up from germline, CDR1 is MNHEY and CDR2 is SMNVEV (reference sequence). Trimming stripped 2 bases from V and 0 bases from J, with 23 bases between. CDR3 loop: CASSLTGGQVGGSSYEQYF. In DNA form, the CDR3 reads TGTGCCAGCAGTTTAACAGGGGGGCAGGTCGGCGGGAGCTCCTACGAGCAGTACTTC.

This clonotype occurred a few times. The rearrangement links TRBV5-1 to TRBJ1-6; 7 nucleotides align to TRBD1. The CDR3 loop spans 14 amino acids. Germline V gives CDR1 SGHRS, CDR2 YFSETQ. The V gene end was trimmed by 4 bases and the J gene end by 6 bases; junction bases not matched to a gene: 4. The CDR3 is CASSRDSLNSPLHF. In DNA, the CDR3 is TGCGCCAGCAGCCGGGACAGCCTTAATTCACCCCTCCACTTT.

This chain joins TRBV20-1 and TRBJ1-1; 8 positions match TRBD1. Germline V gene lookup returns CDR1 DFQATT and CDR2 SNEGSKA (reference sequence). V gave up 5 bases and J gave up 6 bases; unmatched junction bases: 14. The CDR3 contains 15 residues. The CDR3 is CSARRLGTGLSEAFF. CDR3 bases: TGCAGTGCTCGCCGGCTAGGGACAGGACTTTCTGAAGCTTTCTTT.

Note on this clonotype: It may be a read error: a sequence one base away is much more abundant. This chain links TRBV20-1 with TRBJ2-7; D gene ambiguous. Trimming took off 2 bases at V and 1 base at J, with 9 bases between the two ends. This CDR3 has 13 amino acids. Germline loops: CDR1 DFQATT, CDR2 SNEGSKA (reference sequence). The CDR3 spells CSARFHASYEQYF. CDR3 sequence (DNA): TGCAGTGCTAGATTCCACGCATCCTACGAGCAGTACTTC.

This clonotype occurred many times. The J gene is TRBJ2-2, the V gene TRBV6-1; D remains unclear. Trimming stripped 4 bases from V and 1 base from J, with 7 bases between. Germline V gene data show CDR1 as MNHNS and CDR2 as SASEGT. The CDR3 sequence is 14 residues long. The CDR3, as DNA: TGTGCCAGCAGTGCAGACTGGAACACCGGGGAGCTGTTTTTT. It yields the protein CASSADWNTGELFF.

This clonotype came up many times. The chain is built from TRBV5-1 and TRBJ2-5, with 9 positions matching TRBD1. The CDR3 sequence is 17 residues long. From germline, CDR1 is SGHRS and CDR2 YFSETQ. Unmatched junction bases numbered 18, after V lost 3 bases and J lost 9 bases. In DNA, the CDR3 is TGCGCCAGCAGCTCCGGGACAGGGTCCCCCCGGGGGTGGGCCCAGTACTTC. It codes for CASSSGTGSPRGWAQYF.

The sample holds many counts of this clonotype. This chain joins TRBV6-1 and TRBJ2-7; no firm D call. CDR3 length: 14 amino acids. Trimming shortened V by 7 bases and J by 0 bases, and 13 bases separated the two germline ends. CDR1 and CDR2 from the germline V gene are MNHNS and SASEGT. CDR3 DNA: TGTGCCAGCACCCCCACGGAAAACTCCTACGAGCAGTACTTC. This codes for CASTPTENSYEQYF.

This clonotype was observed a handful of times. The chain links TRBV5-1 to TRBJ2-1, with D possibly matching TRBD2 (5 bases). From germline, CDR1 is SGHRS and CDR2 YFSETQ. Trimming removed 0 bases from V and 5 bases from J, with 15 bases in between. The CDR3 spans 16 residues. The CDR3 coding sequence is TGCGCCAGCAGCTTGGTACGGGGTCGACTTAACAATGAGCAGTTCTTC. Its translation is CASSLVRGRLNNEQFF.

This clonotype was seen many times. This chain joins TRBV6-1 and TRBJ1-2, with a weak D call TRBD1 (5 bases). This CDR3 is built from 13 residues. Trimming took 7 bases from V and 5 from J, leaving 14 bases between them. Germline CDR1 and CDR2: MNHNS and SASEGT. CDR3: CASTNTGGYGYTF. In DNA, the CDR3 is TGTGCCAGCACTAACACGGGGGGATATGGCTACACCTTC.

There are a few counts of this clonotype. Germline is not matched at one junction end, which may reflect a read error. This chain uses TRBV10-3 with TRBJ1-3; D gene ambiguous. The CDR3 is 11 residues long. Germline CDR1 reads ENHRY; CDR2 reads SYGVKD. The CDR3: CASSGVDTIYF. In DNA, the CDR3 is TGTGCCAGCAGTGGAGTAGACACCATATATTTT.

The rearrangement links TRBV5-5 to TRBJ1-4; 7 positions agree with TRBD1. The trim removed 4 bases at V and 8 bases at J, leaving 8 bases unmatched. The V gene's germline CDR1 is SGHKS and CDR2 YYEKEE (reference sequence). The CDR3 length is 14 residues. CDR3 coding DNA: TGTGCCAGCAGCCCAGGGGGGCTCGGGGAAAAACTGTTTTTT. It specifies CASSPGGLGEKLFF.